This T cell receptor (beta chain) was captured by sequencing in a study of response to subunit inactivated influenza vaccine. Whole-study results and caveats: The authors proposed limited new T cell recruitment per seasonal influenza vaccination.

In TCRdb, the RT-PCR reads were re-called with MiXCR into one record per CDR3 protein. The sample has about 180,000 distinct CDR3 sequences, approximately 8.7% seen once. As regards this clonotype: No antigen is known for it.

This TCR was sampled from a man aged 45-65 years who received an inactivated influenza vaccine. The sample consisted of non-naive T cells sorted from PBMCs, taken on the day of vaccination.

This CDR3 is CASSVGGAPRNEQFF. The CDR3, as DNA: TGTGCCAGCAGCGTGGGGGGAGCTCCCAGGAATGAGCAGTTCTTC. The chain joins TRBV9 to TRBJ2-1; TRBD2 is a possible D gene (6 bases). This CDR3 spans 15 amino acids. Germline V gene data show CDR1 as SGDLS and CDR2 as YYNGEE. Trimming shortened V by 2 bases and J by 7 bases, and 16 bases separated the two germline ends.